The 32 T cell receptor beta chains given below trace back to one sample, sequenced in a study of blood T cell repertoires in COVID-19 (dated by TCRdb to about 2020). Libraries were made using the immunoSEQ multiplex PCR assay. In TCRdb, the immuneACCESS table is reduced to in-frame sequences with V and J assigned. These tables do not hold every clone; where another copy was compared, an unresolved V gene accounts for under half, and the others remain unexplained. The sample contains fewer than 200,000 clones, approximately 85% of them found a single time. The top ten hold around 1.2% of the sample. The specimen was peripheral blood. The receptors were gathered from a man in his fifties or sixties who had recovered from COVID-19.

This clone is a singleton in its sample. The rearrangement joins TRBV5-5 to TRBJ1-2, with 7 bases matching TRBD1. This CDR3 has 15 amino acids. J gave up 3 bases and V 2 bases, and 7 bases lay outside the gene matches. CDR1 and CDR2 from the germline V gene are SGHKS and YYEKEE (reference sequence). CDR3 sequence reads: CASSFVETGYYGYTF. CDR3 DNA sequence: TGTGCCAGCAGCTTCGTAGAGACAGGGTACTATGGCTACACCTTC.

V and J are TRBV9 and TRBJ2-1; TRBD1 matches at 7 bases. Germline CDR1 is SGDLS and CDR2 is YYNGEE. V lost 4 bases, J lost 4 bases, and 11 bases stayed unmatched. The CDR3 spans 16 residues. The CDR3 here is CASSPEGGLRYNEQFF. As DNA, the CDR3 is TGTGCCAGCAGCCCAGAAGGGGGCCTTCGATACAATGAGCAGTTCTTC.

In nucleotides, the CDR3 is TGTGCTGCCAAAGGACAGGGCAATCAGCCCCAGCATTTT. As protein: CAAKGQGNQPQHF. This chain uses TRBV30 with TRBJ1-5, with 7 positions matching TRBD1. The germline gives CDR1 GTSNPN, CDR2 SVGIG (reference sequence). CDR3 size: 13 residues.

This clone was seen once. The rearrangement uses TRBV3-1 (or the pseudogene TRBV3-2) and TRBJ1-1, with D tentatively TRBD1 (5 bases). CDR1 and CDR2 from the germline V gene are LGHDT and YNNKEL (reference sequence). This CDR3 spans 17 amino acids. V lost 0 bases and J lost 8, with 22 bases in between. CDR3 loop: CASSQENVQGNFDEAFF. CDR3 nucleotides: TGTGCCAGCAGCCAAGAGAATGTCCAGGGCAATTTCGACGAAGCTTTCTTT.

The chain carries TRBV18 and TRBJ2-7, with TRBD1 identical over 9 bases. With V trimmed by 5 bases and J by 1 base, 15 bases remained unmatched. The CDR3 has 18 residues. CDR1 and CDR2 from the germline V gene are KGHSH and LQKENI. The CDR3 reads CASSASQPGTGISYEQYF. Written as DNA, the CDR3 is TGTGCCAGCTCAGCCTCCCAACCCGGGACAGGGATTTCCTACGAGCAGTACTTC.

The chain has TRBV27 and TRBJ2-2, with 9 positions matching TRBD1. The CDR3 consists of 14 residues. V lost 8 bases and J lost 0; bases outside the gene matches: 1. Germline V gene sequence: CDR1 MNHEY, CDR2 SMNVEV (reference sequence). The CDR3 sequence: CASGQGSNTGELFF. As DNA, the CDR3 is TGTGCCAGCGGACAGGGGTCGAACACCGGGGAGCTGTTTTTT.

J is TRBJ2-3 and V is TRBV5-5; D uncertain. Germline V gene sequence: CDR1 SGHKS, CDR2 YYEKEE (reference sequence). With 6 bases removed from V and 4 bases from J, the gap between germline ends came to 12 bases. CDR3 length: 13 amino acids. The CDR3 here is CASIPLGSDTQYF. CDR3 nucleotide sequence: TGTGCCAGCATCCCTCTAGGCTCAGATACGCAGTATTTT.

The chain recombines TRBV6-5 with TRBJ1-1; perhaps TRBD1 as D (6 bases). The CDR3 covers 14 residues. CDR1 is MNHEY and CDR2 is SVGAGI in the germline V gene. Between the trimmed V and J ends, which lost 6 bases and 0 bases, there was a span of 11 bases. In DNA form, the CDR3 reads TGTGCCAGCAGATCCAGGGGTCTGAACACTGAAGCTTTCTTT. This codes for CASRSRGLNTEAFF.

The V gene is TRBV7-2, the J gene TRBJ2-1; TRBD2 aligns across 10 bases. This CDR3 is built from 17 residues. CDR1 is SGHTA and CDR2 is FQGNSA in the germline V gene. Losses at the gene ends were 2 bases for V and 2 bases for J; bases not matched to a gene: 6. CDR3 in amino acids: CASSLTSGDLAYNEQFF. Written as DNA, the CDR3 is TGTGCCAGCAGCTTAACTAGCGGGGACTTAGCCTACAATGAGCAGTTCTTC.

The chain links TRBV19 to TRBJ1-1, with D possibly matching TRBD1 (6 bases). Trimming removed 3 bases from V and 1 base from J, with 15 bases in between. Germline V lookup: CDR1 LNHDA, CDR2 SQIVND (reference sequence). The CDR3 sequence is 16 residues long. Written as DNA, the CDR3 is TGTGCCAGTAGTATGTACTCCGGGACACCGAACACTGAAGCTTTCTTT. This translates into CASSMYSGTPNTEAFF.

The V gene is TRBV20-1, the J gene TRBJ1-1; 10 bases match TRBD1. The CDR3 contains 13 residues. Germline assignment: CDR1 DFQATT and CDR2 SNEGSKA (reference sequence). V shed 3 bases, J shed 5 bases, and the junction held 3 bases outside the gene matches. Here the CDR3 reads CSASRDRGTEAFF. CDR3 sequence (DNA): TGCAGTGCTAGTAGGGACAGGGGAACTGAAGCTTTCTTT.

The V and J genes are TRBV18 and TRBJ2-7; D may be TRBD1 (6 bases). The CDR3 has 14 residues. Germline V gene lookup returns CDR1 KGHSH and CDR2 LQKENI. The V gene lost 3 bases and the J gene lost 1 base, with 10 bases spanning the gap. For the CDR3, the DNA is TGTGCCAGCTCACCTTCCACAGGGTCCTACGAGCAGTACTTC. Residues: CASSPSTGSYEQYF. Combining the CDR3 with reference TRBV18 and TRBJ2-7 gives the whole variable domain NAGVMQNPRHLVRRRGQEARLRCSPMKGHSHVYWYRQLPEEGLKFMVYLQKENIIDESGMPKERFSAEFPKEGPSILRIQQVVRGDSAAYFCASSPSTGSYEQYFGPGTRLTVT.

The genes are TRBV6-4 and TRBJ1-1; 11 bases are a match to TRBD1. CDR1 is MRHNA and CDR2 is SNTAGT in the germline V gene. Losses at the gene ends were 5 bases for V and 6 bases for J; bases not matched to a gene: 8. The CDR3 loop spans 15 amino acids. The CDR3 DNA follows: TGTGCCAGCAGTAGGGATTGGGGACAGGGGGCTGAAGCTTTCTTT. Translating gives CASSRDWGQGAEAFF.

The DNA of the CDR3 is TGTGCCAGCAGCTTAACCGGGACAGTGCGCTCTGGGGCCAACGTCCTGACTTTC. The encoded protein is CASSLTGTVRSGANVLTF. The V gene is TRBV7-9, the J gene TRBJ2-6; the match to TRBD1 covers 7 bases. Germline V gives CDR1 SEHNR, CDR2 FQNEAQ (reference sequence). With 2 bases clipped from V and 0 bases from J, the junction kept 7 bases outside the gene matches. The CDR3 loop spans 18 amino acids.

This chain links TRBV9 with TRBJ1-6; TRBD1 matches at 10 bases. CDR3 length equals 15 residues. Trimming took 3 bases from V and 9 from J; bases not matched to a gene: 6. In germline, CDR1 is SGDLS, CDR2 YYNGEE. CDR3 bases: TGTGCCAGCAGCGAGGGACAGGGGCTCGTTTCACCCCTCCACTTT. It codes for CASSEGQGLVSPLHF. Complete variable domain (other parts from reference TRBV9 and TRBJ1-6): DSGVTQTPKHLITATGQRVTLRCSPRSGDLSVYWYQQSLDQGLQFLIQYYNGEERAKGNILERFSAQQFPDLHSELNLSSLELGDSALYFCASSEGQGLVSPLHFGNGTRLTVT.

This chain joins TRBV18 and TRBJ1-6; the D is unclear. V was trimmed by 2 bases and J by 0 bases, leaving 14 bases between them. Germline V CDR1 and CDR2: KGHSH, LQKENI. The CDR3 totals 18 residues. Written as DNA, the CDR3 is TGTGCCAGCTCACCATTTTCGCAGATAAGCTCCTATAATTCACCCCTCCACTTT. It specifies CASSPFSQISSYNSPLHF.

The CDR3 DNA follows: TGTGCCAGCAGCCCGACAGGAGGACTTAACACCGGGGAGCTGTTTTTT. It encodes CASSPTGGLNTGELFF. V is TRBV3-1 (or the pseudogene TRBV3-2) and J is TRBJ2-2; D is possibly TRBD1 (6 bases). V lost 4 bases and J 2 bases, leaving 14 bases between the germline ends. Germline assignment: CDR1 LGHDT and CDR2 YNNKEL (reference sequence). The CDR3 contains 16 residues.

This rearrangement joins TRBV29-1 to TRBJ2-1; 9 nucleotides line up with TRBD1. Trimming at V came to 4 bases and at J to 5 bases, leaving 3 bases not matched to a gene. The CDR3 is 13 amino acids. The germline V gene has CDR1 SQVTM and CDR2 ANQGSEA. The CDR3 DNA follows: TGCAGCGTTGGGACAGGGGATGACAATGAGCAGTTCTTC. Amino acid sequence: CSVGTGDDNEQFF.

The chain combines TRBV7-9 with TRBJ1-6; D gene uncertain. Germline CDR1 and CDR2: SEHNR and FQNEAQ (reference sequence). V gave up 7 bases and J gave up 11 bases, with 21 bases separating them. There are 15 residues in the CDR3. Written as DNA, the CDR3 is TGTGCCAGCAACGAGTCGGAGGAGGGAATACCACCCCTCCACTTT. Protein product: CASNESEEGIPPLHF.

CDR3 in amino acids: CASSPQGTYEQYF. The CDR3 nucleotides are TGTGCCAGTTCCCCACAGGGCACCTACGAGCAGTACTTC. V and J are TRBV19 and TRBJ2-7; the D gene is possibly TRBD1 (6 bases). V lost 8 bases, J lost 2 bases, and 13 bases lay in between. This CDR3 is 13 amino acids long. Germline values: CDR1 LNHDA, CDR2 SQIVND (reference sequence).

The chain couples TRBV5-1 to TRBJ2-3; the match to TRBD1 covers 9 bases. This CDR3 has 16 residues. Looked up from germline, CDR1 is SGHRS and CDR2 is YFSETQ. V gave up 2 bases and J gave up 3 bases; unmatched junction bases: 7. CDR3 loop: CASSFGPTGGTDTQYF. CDR3 coding DNA: TGCGCCAGCAGCTTTGGGCCGACAGGGGGAACAGATACGCAGTATTTT.

The chain carries TRBV3-1 (or the pseudogene TRBV3-2) and TRBJ2-5; D perhaps matches TRBD1 (6 bases). V was clipped by 1 base and J by 4 bases, with 10 bases between them. The germline CDR1 and CDR2 sequences are LGHDT and YNNKEL (reference sequence). This CDR3 spans 14 amino acids. CDR3 in amino acids: CASSQGQGRETQYF. The CDR3 coding sequence is TGTGCCAGCAGCCAAGGGCAGGGGCGAGAGACCCAGTACTTC.

The CDR3 here is CASQPGGPSGNTIYF. As DNA, the CDR3 is TGTGCCAGCCAACCCGGCGGGCCCTCTGGAAACACCATATATTTT. The rearrangement joins TRBV28 to TRBJ1-3; D is unclear. Per germline, CDR1 MDHEN and CDR2 SYDVKM. This CDR3 is 15 amino acids long. With 8 bases removed from V and 0 bases from J, the gap between germline ends came to 14 bases.

This chain connects TRBV3-1 (or the pseudogene TRBV3-2) to TRBJ1-4; 8 bases fit TRBD1. The V gene end was trimmed by 3 bases and the J gene end by 4 bases; junction bases not matched to a gene: 4. CDR3 length equals 15 residues. CDR1 LGHDT and CDR2 YNNKEL come from the germline V gene (reference sequence). The CDR3 nucleotides read TGTGCCAGCAGCCAGTGGGACAGGCTTAATGAAAAACTGTTTTTT. Translation gives CASSQWDRLNEKLFF.

The chain employs TRBV5-4 and TRBJ1-1; D perhaps matches TRBD1 (6 bases). Germline CDR1 is SGHNT and CDR2 is YYREEE (reference sequence). This CDR3 region has 14 residues. Trimming stripped 4 bases from V and 1 base from J, with 11 bases between. The CDR3 sequence: CASSKAGANTEAFF. CDR3 bases: TGTGCCAGCAGCAAAGCAGGGGCGAACACTGAAGCTTTCTTT. The variable domain in full, completed from reference TRBV5-4 and TRBJ1-1, reads ETGVTQSPTHLIKTRGQQVTLRCSSQSGHNTVSWYQQALGQGPQFIFQYYREEENGRGNFPPRFSGLQFPNYSSELNVNALELDDSALYLCASSKAGANTEAFFGQGTRLTVV.

The chain carries TRBV6-5 and TRBJ2-1; D is possibly TRBD2 (6 bases). The CDR3 length is 15 residues. Trimming stripped 4 bases from V and 9 bases from J, with 19 bases between. Germline loops: CDR1 MNHEY, CDR2 SVGAGI. The CDR3 region is CASSSQKQTSSEQFF. DNA for the CDR3: TGTGCCAGCAGTTCGCAAAAACAGACTAGTTCTGAGCAGTTCTTC.

This chain uses TRBV20-1 with TRBJ2-7; 13 bases are shared with TRBD2. This CDR3 comprises 14 residues. V shed 3 bases and J 5 bases; nucleotides not matched to a gene: 4. Looked up from germline, CDR1 is DFQATT and CDR2 is SNEGSKA (reference sequence). DNA for the CDR3: TGCAGTGCTAGTCACGGGACTAGCGGGGACGAGCAGTACTTC. Translation: CSASHGTSGDEQYF.

Comments on this clone: At one end the junction does not follow the germline gene, possibly because of a read error. This sample includes further DNA sequences coding for the same CDR3. The V and J genes are TRBV14 and TRBJ1-1; D is possibly TRBD1 (6 bases). The CDR3 is made up of 14 amino acids. Per germline, CDR1 SGHDN and CDR2 FVKESK. The CDR3 DNA reads TGTGCTAGCAGCCCCCCAGGGGTTAACACTGAAGCTTTCTTT. Translating gives CASSPPGVNTEAFF.

V usage is TRBV24-1 and J usage is TRBJ2-3; 14 bases map to TRBD2. CDR1 is KGHDR and CDR2 is SFDVKD in the germline V gene. The J segment lost 0 bases and the V segment lost 0 bases, leaving 19 bases of the junction unmatched. The CDR3 consists of 24 residues. CDR3 in amino acids: CATSDLPLFPGGTSGGSSTDTQYF. The CDR3 coding sequence is TGTGCCACCAGTGATTTGCCCCTTTTCCCCGGCGGGACTAGCGGGGGCTCCAGCACAGATACGCAGTATTTT.

The chain recombines TRBV2 with TRBJ1-4; possible D gene TRBD1, 6 bases. There are 14 residues in the CDR3. Germline V gene lookup returns CDR1 SNHLY and CDR2 FYNNEI. Between the trimmed V and J ends, which lost 5 bases and 1 base, there was a span of 8 bases. The CDR3, as DNA: TGTGCCAGCAGTCTACAGGGAACTAATGAAAAACTGTTTTTT. Protein product: CASSLQGTNEKLFF.

The chain couples TRBV5-5 to TRBJ1-1; tentatively, D is TRBD1 (5 bases). The CDR3 covers 14 residues. Germline V gives CDR1 SGHKS, CDR2 YYEKEE (reference sequence). V was shortened by 2 bases and J by 8 bases, with 16 bases between the two germline ends. Here the CDR3 DNA reads TGTGCCAGCAGCTTCCCAGGGAAGGACGTAGAAGCTTTCTTT. This encodes CASSFPGKDVEAFF. The whole variable domain, filled in from reference TRBV5-5 and TRBJ1-1, reads DAGVTQSPTHLIKTRGQQVTLRCSPISGHKSVSWYQQVLGQGPQFIFQYYEKEERGRGNFPDRFSARQFPNYSSELNVNALLLGDSALYLCASSFPGKDVEAFFGQGTRLTVV.

J is TRBJ2-7 and V is TRBV30; maybe TRBD1 (6 bases). This CDR3 region has 13 residues. Between the trimmed V and J ends, which lost 4 bases and 1 base, there was a span of 11 bases. Looked up from germline, CDR1 is GTSNPN and CDR2 is SVGIG (reference sequence). The CDR3 bases are TGTGCCTGGATGGACAGATCTTCCTACGAGCAGTACTTC. Translated, it gives CAWMDRSSYEQYF.